This T cell receptor (beta chain) was documented in a study of Graves' ophthalmopathy and Graves' hyperthyroidism. RNA served as the template for amplifying TCR beta CDR3 regions. First-round RT-PCR used HTBI primers; second-round multiplex PCR followed. TCRdb re-called the multiplex PCR reads through MiXCR, storing one row per CDR3 protein. The sample contains approximately 210,000 distinct CDR3 sequences, around 30% of which appear only once. This clonotype occurred many times. Sequenced material: peripheral blood. The sequence derives from a man aged 50 to 59 with Graves' ophthalmopathy.

The CDR3 protein is CASSIDRMKYF. CDR3 DNA: TGTGCCAGTAGTATAGATCGGATGAAGTACTTC. The J gene is TRBJ2-7, the V gene TRBV19; D gene unclear. Trimming took 0 bases from V and 11 from J, leaving 8 bases between them. The germline gives CDR1 LNHDA, CDR2 SQIVND (reference sequence). This CDR3 is 11 amino acids long. The entire variable domain, with the rest obtained from reference TRBV19 and TRBJ2-7, is as follows: DGGITQSPKYLFRKEGQNVTLSCEQNLNHDAMYWYRQDPGQGLRLIYYSQIVNDFQKGDIAEGYSVSREKKESFPLTVTSAQKNPTAFYLCASSIDRMKYFGPGTRLTVT.